The 3 T cell receptor beta chains below all came from one sample that was sequenced in a study of blood T cell repertoires in COVID-19. The data were produced by immunoSEQ multiplex PCR, yet TCRdb's version contains in-frame clones alone and is incomplete. The profile shows about 260,000 clones, 80% to 90% of them singletons. The sequenced sample consisted of peripheral blood. The receptor source for this set is a man aged 30 to 45 with active or convalescent COVID-19.

The J gene is TRBJ2-7, the V gene TRBV27; unclear D gene. The ends were cut back, 8 bases at V and 5 bases at J, with 10 bases in the middle. Germline CDR1 reads MNHEY; CDR2 reads SMNVEV (reference sequence). The CDR3 totals 11 residues. The CDR3 nucleotides read TGTGCCAGCCAACTCTCTAACGAGCAGTACTTC. This encodes CASQLSNEQYF.

This clone was recorded once. The chain combines TRBV19 with TRBJ1-6; D call uncertain. The CDR3 contains 14 residues. V was pared by 2 bases and J by 3 bases, with 5 bases between. Germline values: CDR1 LNHDA, CDR2 SQIVND (reference sequence). CDR3 nucleotides: TGTGCCAGTAGTATACGCGACTATAATTCACCCCTCCACTTT. This sequence encodes CASSIRDYNSPLHF.

This clone was seen only once. The chain recombines TRBV12-3 or TRBV12-4 with TRBJ2-6; D is unresolved. Trimming left V 10 bases short and J 0 bases short, with 4 bases between. The CDR3 is 12 amino acids. This chain's CDR3 is CAILSGANVLTF. The CDR3 coding sequence is TGTGCCATCCTCTCTGGGGCCAACGTCCTGACTTTC.